These T cell receptor beta chains were read from a single sample in a study of cytomegalovirus exposure and HLA in healthy donors. Assay: immunoSEQ multiplex PCR; the TCRdb copy retains only in-frame clones and omits some. The table has some 180,000 clones, 65% to 90% seen once. Specimen: PBMCs. Every receptor here comes from a woman between 45 and 60 years old in good health and CMV-seronegative. CDR3s include the opening cysteine and the closing phenylalanine or tryptophan. Fields, in order: clone size, J gene, D gene, V gene, CDR3 protein, CDR3 DNA. A D gene is named only where the DNA matches it firmly. Only some rows state a clone size, as once, few, many or a class for expanded clones.

clone size: NA; J gene: TRBJ1-1; D gene: TRBD1; V gene: TRBV28; CDR3 protein: CASSPGQGAGGSEAFF; CDR3 DNA: TGTGCCAGCAGCCCTGGACAGGGGGCTGGTGGCTCTGAAGCTTTCTTT
clone size: few; J gene: TRBJ1-2; D gene: TRBD1; V gene: TRBV7-8; CDR3 protein: CASSLNRGNNGYTF; CDR3 DNA: TGTGCCAGCAGCTTAAACAGGGGGAACAATGGCTACACCTTC
clone size: NA; J gene: TRBJ2-2; D gene: NA; V gene: TRBV11-3; CDR3 protein: CASTGRDTGELFF; CDR3 DNA: TGTGCCAGCACTGGGCGCGACACCGGGGAGCTGTTTTTT
clone size: once; J gene: TRBJ2-5; D gene: NA; V gene: TRBV6-5; CDR3 protein: CASTHPTGGETQYF; CDR3 DNA: TGTGCCAGCACCCACCCGACAGGCGGAGAGACCCAGTACTTC
clone size: NA; J gene: TRBJ2-3; D gene: NA; V gene: TRBV19; CDR3 protein: CASSIVGRRRSSTDTQYF; CDR3 DNA: TGTGCCAGTAGTATAGTCGGGCGCCGGAGGTCTAGCACAGATACGCAGTATTTT
clone size: NA; J gene: TRBJ1-2; D gene: TRBD1; V gene: TRBV5-6; CDR3 protein: CASSSQGAPYYGYTF; CDR3 DNA: TGTGCCAGCAGCTCTCAGGGGGCGCCTTACTATGGCTACACCTTC
clone size: NA; J gene: TRBJ1-5; D gene: TRBD1; V gene: TRBV7-9; CDR3 protein: CASSEGTGLQPQHF; CDR3 DNA: TGTGCCAGCTCCGAGGGGACAGGGCTTCAGCCCCAGCATTTT
clone size: NA; J gene: TRBJ2-7; D gene: TRBD2; V gene: TRBV7-2; CDR3 protein: CASSRSGREKSYEQYF; CDR3 DNA: TGTGCCAGCAGCCGTAGCGGGAGGGAAAAATCCTACGAGCAGTACTTC
clone size: NA; J gene: TRBJ2-3; D gene: NA; V gene: TRBV10-1; CDR3 protein: CASSENISTDTQYF; CDR3 DNA: TGCGCCAGCAGTGAAAACATAAGCACAGATACGCAGTATTTT
clone size: NA; J gene: TRBJ2-1; D gene: NA; V gene: TRBV27; CDR3 protein: CASSLQGGFNEQFF; CDR3 DNA: TGTGCCAGCAGTTTGCAGGGGGGATTCAATGAGCAGTTCTTC
clone size: NA; J gene: TRBJ2-5; D gene: TRBD2; V gene: TRBV4-3; CDR3 protein: CASSLGTSGTETQYF; CDR3 DNA: TGCGCCAGCAGCCTAGGGACTAGCGGGACAGAGACCCAGTACTTC
clone size: NA; J gene: TRBJ1-5; D gene: NA; V gene: TRBV27; CDR3 protein: CASSVQQGDQPQHF; CDR3 DNA: TGTGCCAGCAGTGTTCAACAGGGCGATCAGCCCCAGCATTTT
clone size: NA; J gene: TRBJ1-1; D gene: TRBD1; V gene: TRBV27; CDR3 protein: CASSIGTGPLYTEAFF; CDR3 DNA: TGTGCCAGCAGTATTGGGACAGGGCCTTTGTACACTGAAGCTTTCTTT
clone size: few; J gene: TRBJ1-1; D gene: TRBD1; V gene: TRBV19; CDR3 protein: CASSLTGEVVRSEAFF; CDR3 DNA: TGTGCCAGTAGTTTGACAGGGGAAGTCGTGAGATCTGAAGCTTTCTTT
clone size: NA; J gene: TRBJ2-3; D gene: TRBD2; V gene: TRBV18; CDR3 protein: CASSGTSGTDTQYF; CDR3 DNA: TGTGCCAGCTCGGGGACTAGCGGCACAGATACGCAGTATTTT
clone size: NA; J gene: TRBJ1-1; D gene: NA; V gene: TRBV7-9; CDR3 protein: CSSSLIQGNTEAFF; CDR3 DNA: TGTTCCAGCAGCTTGATACAGGGGAACACTGAAGCTTTCTTT
clone size: once; J gene: TRBJ2-1; D gene: NA; V gene: TRBV18; CDR3 protein: CASSPPGRVGEQFF; CDR3 DNA: TGTGCCAGCTCACCGCCCGGCAGGGTCGGTGAGCAGTTCTTC
clone size: once; J gene: TRBJ2-7; D gene: NA; V gene: TRBV7-8; CDR3 protein: CASSLDRPGAYEQYF; CDR3 DNA: TGTGCCAGCAGCTTAGACAGGCCGGGGGCCTACGAGCAGTACTTC
clone size: NA; J gene: TRBJ2-1; D gene: TRBD2; V gene: TRBV30; CDR3 protein: CAWSDAGVGFGYNEQFF; CDR3 DNA: TGTGCCTGGAGTGATGCGGGAGTTGGGTTCGGCTACAATGAGCAGTTCTTC
clone size: NA; J gene: TRBJ1-1; D gene: NA; V gene: TRBV19; CDR3 protein: CASSMLRGIGDTEAFF; CDR3 DNA: TGTGCCAGTAGTATGTTGAGAGGGATTGGGGACACTGAAGCTTTCTTT
clone size: NA; J gene: TRBJ2-1; D gene: TRBD2; V gene: TRBV7-9; CDR3 protein: CASRSGLAGVDEQFF; CDR3 DNA: TGTGCCAGCAGATCGGGACTAGCGGGAGTTGATGAGCAGTTCTTC
clone size: NA; J gene: TRBJ1-2; D gene: NA; V gene: TRBV18; CDR3 protein: CASSPLGQDSGYTF; CDR3 DNA: TGTGCCAGCTCACCCCTGGGTCAGGATAGTGGCTACACCTTC
clone size: NA; J gene: TRBJ2-2; D gene: TRBD2; V gene: TRBV27; CDR3 protein: CASSLGPGLAGGYGGTGELFF; CDR3 DNA: TGTGCCAGCAGTTTAGGACCGGGACTAGCGGGAGGCTACGGGGGCACCGGGGAGCTGTTTTTT
clone size: NA; J gene: TRBJ2-3; D gene: NA; V gene: TRBV6-5; CDR3 protein: CASSYSLPRSDTQYF; CDR3 DNA: TGTGCCAGCAGTTACTCCTTACCCCGGTCGGATACGCAGTATTTT
clone size: NA; J gene: TRBJ2-7; D gene: TRBD2; V gene: TRBV7-9; CDR3 protein: CSSSLDGTSGSGQYF; CDR3 DNA: TGTTCCAGCAGCTTAGACGGGACTAGCGGGAGCGGGCAGTACTTC